Listed below are T cell receptor beta chains from one sample, sequenced in a study of blood T cell repertoires in COVID-19. TCRdb's copy holds only in-frame clones and misses some; the assay was immunoSEQ multiplex PCR. The data hold 100,000 to 150,000 clones, with approximately 80% observed a single time. Material: peripheral blood. The receptors were gathered from a man in his sixties with acute or convalescent COVID-19. The CDR3 runs from the conserved cysteine through the conserved F or W. D genes are given only for firm matches. Rows give clone size only sometimes, using once, few, many, or a class for an expanded clone.

size | J | V | D | DNA | CDR3
NA | TRBJ1-1 | TRBV21-1 | NA | TGTGCCAGCAGCTGCCGGGACAGAAACACTGAAGCTTTCTTT | CASSCRDRNTEAFF
NA | TRBJ2-1 | TRBV5-1 | TRBD2 | TGCGCCAGCAGCTTTTCTTTGGTAGCGGGGCCTGAGCAGTTCTTC | CASSFSLVAGPEQFF
NA | TRBJ2-7 | TRBV7-3 | TRBD2 | TGTGCCAGCAGCCCCCTACTAGCGGGAGCCTCCGAGCAGTACTTC | CASSPLLAGASEQYF
NA | TRBJ1-1 | TRBV10-2 | TRBD1 | TGCGCCAGCAGGGACAGGGGTATCACTGAAGCTTTCTTT | CASRDRGITEAFF
NA | TRBJ2-3 | TRBV15 | TRBD2 | TGTGCCACCAGCAGAGATCTGGGAAGCAGGGCGGGAGGGCAAAGAGATACGCAGTATTTT | CATSRDLGSRAGGQRDTQYF
NA | TRBJ2-6 | TRBV19 | NA | TGTGCCAGTACGGGGGCTGGGGCCAACGTCCTGACTTTC | CASTGAGANVLTF
once | TRBJ1-1 | TRBV7-9 | NA | TGTGCCAGCAGCTCCGGGGTCCAGGCCGAAGCTTTCTTT | CASSSGVQAEAFF
NA | TRBJ2-1 | TRBV5-1 | TRBD2 | TGCGCCAGCAGCTTGGGAGCGGGGGCCCAGAATGAGCAGTTCTTC | CASSLGAGAQNEQFF
few | TRBJ1-2 | TRBV6-5 | TRBD1 | TGTGCCAGCAGCCTGGGACAGAACTATGGCTACACCTTC | CASSLGQNYGYTF
NA | TRBJ1-2 | TRBV29-1 | NA | TGCAGCGTTGAAGATCTCACAGTTCCTAACTATGGCTACACCTTC | CSVEDLTVPNYGYTF
once | TRBJ2-7 | TRBV5-1 | NA | TGCGCCAGCAGCTTGGAGGGGGCCTACGAGCAGTACTTC | CASSLEGAYEQYF
once | TRBJ2-1 | TRBV13 | TRBD2 | TGTGCCAGCAGCTCAAACCTTCTCAGCGCCGGGACTAACTATGAGCAGTTCTTC | CASSSNLLSAGTNYEQFF
NA | TRBJ2-7 | TRBV2 | NA | TGTGCCAGCAGCGGGAGTGGAGGGACCGAGCAGTACTTC | CASSGSGGTEQYF
NA | TRBJ2-2 | TRBV7-8 | TRBD2 | TGTGCCAGCAGCTTAGCGCGGACTAGCGGGAGAATCGGGGAGCTGTTTTTT | CASSLARTSGRIGELFF
NA | TRBJ1-1 | TRBV2 | NA | TGTGCCAGCATTGGAGAGAACACTGAAGCTTTCTTT | CASIGENTEAFF
NA | TRBJ1-1 | TRBV2 | NA | TGTGCCAGCAGTGGACAGGTCGGCACTGAAGCTTTCTTT | CASSGQVGTEAFF
once | TRBJ2-1 | TRBV2 | NA | TGTGCCAGCATTTTTGGGGGGTACAATGAGCAGTTCTTC | CASIFGGYNEQFF
NA | TRBJ1-5 | TRBV28 | TRBD1 | TGTGGCTCACAGGGGGGGGGCAATCAGCCCCAGCATTTT | CGSQGGGNQPQHF
once | TRBJ1-4 | TRBV7-8 | TRBD1 | TGTGCCAGCAGCTTACTGGACAGGGGACAGGTTGAAAAACTGTTTTTT | CASSLLDRGQVEKLFF
NA | TRBJ2-7 | TRBV28 | TRBD1 | TGTGCCAGCAGGCCCAACACAGGGGATTCCTACGAGCAGTACTTC | CASRPNTGDSYEQYF
NA | TRBJ1-2 | TRBV30 | TRBD1 | TGTGCCTGGAGTGCGCTAACAGGGGGATCTTTCGGCTACACCTTC | CAWSALTGGSFGYTF
once | TRBJ1-6 | TRBV2 | NA | TGTGCCAGCAGTGTTCAGGGACTCAATTCACCCCTCCACTTT | CASSVQGLNSPLHF
once | TRBJ1-3 | TRBV3-1/TRBV3-2 | NA | TGTGCCAGCAGGCCGCGGGGCTCTGGAAACACCATATATTTT | CASRPRGSGNTIYF
NA | TRBJ2-3 | TRBV14 | NA | TGTGCCAGCAGCCAAGGTAGATTTGGAGCTAGAAGCACAGATACGCAGTATTTT | CASSQGRFGARSTDTQYF
NA | TRBJ2-1 | TRBV6-1 | NA | TGTGCCAGCAGTGAAGGGACAGTTCACTACAATGAGCAGTTCTTC | CASSEGTVHYNEQFF
NA | TRBJ2-3 | TRBV24-1 | NA | TGTGCCACCAGTGCCGCCGCGGCCGATACGCAGTATTTT | CATSAAAADTQYF